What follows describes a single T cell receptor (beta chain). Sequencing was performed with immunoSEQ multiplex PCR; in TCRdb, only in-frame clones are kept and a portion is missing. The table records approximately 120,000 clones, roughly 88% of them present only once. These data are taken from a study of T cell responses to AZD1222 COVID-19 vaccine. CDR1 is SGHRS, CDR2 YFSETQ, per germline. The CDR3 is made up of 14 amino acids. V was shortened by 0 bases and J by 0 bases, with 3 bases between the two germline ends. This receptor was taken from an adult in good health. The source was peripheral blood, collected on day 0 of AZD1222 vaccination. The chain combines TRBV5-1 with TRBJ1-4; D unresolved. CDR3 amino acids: CASSLGTTNEKLFF. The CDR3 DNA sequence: TGCGCCAGCAGCTTGGGTACAACTAATGAAAAACTGTTTTTT.